These 32 T cell receptor beta chains came from one sample sequenced in a study of Graves' ophthalmopathy and Graves' hyperthyroidism. Transcripts of RNA were the source for amplifying TCR beta CDR3 regions. Second-round multiplex PCR came after first-round RT-PCR with HTBI primers. A single record per CDR3 protein comes from TCRdb applying MiXCR to the multiplex PCR reads. Of around 400,000 distinct CDR3 sequences listed, roughly 20% are singletons. What was sequenced was peripheral blood. All receptors derive from a woman aged 18 to 35 with stable Graves' hyperthyroidism.

This clonotype has more than one count but fewer than ten. This rearrangement joins TRBV20-1 to TRBJ2-7; no reliable D call. Trimming stripped 6 bases from V and 4 bases from J, with 16 bases between. CDR1 is DFQATT, CDR2 SNEGSKA, per germline (reference sequence). CDR3 length: 13 residues. CDR3 region: CSAIPMRLYEQYF. DNA of the CDR3: TGCAGTGCCATCCCCATGAGGCTGTACGAGCAGTACTTC.

This clonotype was observed a few times. The chain combines TRBV6-5 with TRBJ1-4, with TRBD1 as a possible D gene (6 bases). Looked up from germline, CDR1 is MNHEY and CDR2 is SVGAGI. The CDR3 totals 15 residues. Trimming shortened V by 5 bases and J by 4 bases, and 14 bases separated the two germline ends. This chain's CDR3 is CASSNHRELNEKLFF. The CDR3 bases are TGTGCCAGCAGTAACCACAGGGAACTTAATGAAAAACTGTTTTTT.

This clonotype was recorded many times. The chain has TRBV12-5 and TRBJ2-5; D is ambiguous. This CDR3 has 12 amino acids. V lost 4 bases, J lost 5 bases, and 8 bases lay in between. Per germline, CDR1 LGHNT and CDR2 FRNRAP. CDR3 sequence: CASGSPGETQYF. The CDR3 DNA is TGTGCTAGTGGTTCCCCTGGGGAGACCCAGTACTTC. Together with reference TRBV12-5 and TRBJ2-5, the CDR3 gives the full variable domain: DARVTQTPRHKVTEMGQEVTMRCQPILGHNTVFWYRQTMMQGLELLAYFRNRAPLDDSGMPKDRFSAEMPDATLATLKIQPSEPRDSAVYFCASGSPGETQYFGPGTRLLVL.

Ten or more counts support this clonotype. The V call is TRBV11-2, the J call TRBJ1-1, with TRBD1 identical over 9 bases. The CDR3 runs 14 residues. V shed 6 bases, J shed 6 bases, and the junction held 8 bases outside the gene matches. The germline gives CDR1 SGHAT, CDR2 FQNNGV. The CDR3 sequence: CASRGQGRRAEAFF. The CDR3 nucleotides are TGTGCCAGCAGAGGACAGGGGAGAAGGGCTGAAGCTTTCTTT.

This clonotype was detected many times. This chain uses TRBV12-3 or TRBV12-4 with TRBJ2-7; 10 positions match TRBD1. This CDR3 spans 14 amino acids. With 5 bases clipped from V and 0 bases from J, the junction kept 1 base outside the gene matches. In DNA form, the CDR3 reads TGTGCCAGCAGTCGGACAGGGGGCTCCTACGAGCAGTACTTC. Translated, it gives CASSRTGGSYEQYF.

This clonotype has a handful of counts. V is TRBV30 and J is TRBJ2-6, with D unresolved. The germline V gene encodes CDR1 GTSNPN and CDR2 SVGIG (reference sequence). The CDR3 loop spans 14 amino acids. Trimming left V 2 bases short and J 1 base short, with 6 bases between. The CDR3 bases are TGTGCCTGGAGTCGAGGTTCTGGGGCCAACGTCCTGACTTTC. Translation: CAWSRGSGANVLTF.

This clonotype has just a few counts. The chain recombines TRBV7-9 with TRBJ2-7; D not resolved. Germline assignment: CDR1 SEHNR and CDR2 FQNEAQ (reference sequence). This CDR3 region has 13 residues. V was cut by 1 base and J by 3 bases, with 7 bases left in between. This CDR3 is CASSLEYNYEQYF. CDR3 nucleotides: TGTGCCAGCAGCTTAGAGTACAACTACGAGCAGTACTTC. The full variable domain, with the rest looked up from reference TRBV7-9 and TRBJ2-7, is DTGVSQNPRHKITKRGQNVTFRCDPISEHNRLYWYRQTLGQGPEFLTYFQNEAQLEKSRLLSDRFSAERPKGSFSTLEIQRTEQGDSAMYLCASSLEYNYEQYFGPGTRLTVT.

This clonotype has more than one count but fewer than ten. The chain recombines TRBV12-5 with TRBJ1-5; TRBD1 matches at 8 bases. The ends lost 6 bases at V and 7 bases at J; junction bases unmatched: 8. The V gene's germline CDR1 is LGHNT and CDR2 FRNRAP. The CDR3 runs 14 residues. CDR3 bases: TGTGCTAGTGGGCGAGACAGGGGCGAACAGCCCCAGCATTTT. Encoded protein: CASGRDRGEQPQHF.

There are many counts of this clonotype. The V gene is TRBV11-1, the J gene TRBJ2-6; D may correspond to TRBD1 or TRBD2 (5 bases each). Germline V gene lookup returns CDR1 SGHAT and CDR2 FQDESV (reference sequence). This CDR3 has 19 amino acids. Between the trimmed V and J ends, which lost 0 bases and 0 bases, there was a span of 15 bases. In nucleotides, the CDR3 is TGTGCCAGCAGCTTAGCTAGGGACGGTCTTTTCTCTGGGGCCAACGTCCTGACTTTC. Translated, it gives CASSLARDGLFSGANVLTF.

In its sample, this clonotype was seen a few times. One end of the junction does not line up with germline, which may come from a read error. The chain uses TRBV7-6 and TRBJ2-5; D perhaps matches TRBD2 (6 bases). Germline V gives CDR1 SGHVS, CDR2 FNYEAQ. The CDR3 is made up of 17 amino acids. CDR3 bases: TGTGCCAGCACCTTAGGAACGGGCGGGGTCTACCAAGAGACCCAGTACTTC. As protein: CASTLGTGGVYQETQYF.

At least ten counts were recorded for this clonotype. The chain is built from TRBV7-2 and TRBJ2-7, with 10 bases fitting TRBD2. This CDR3 is built from 17 residues. Losses at the gene ends were 1 base for V and 2 bases for J; bases not matched to a gene: 8. Germline V CDR1 and CDR2: SGHTA, FQGNSA. The CDR3 loop reads CASSLVAGGSPAYEQYF. In DNA form, the CDR3 reads TGTGCCAGCAGCTTAGTAGCGGGAGGTTCCCCTGCCTACGAGCAGTACTTC.

The chain joins TRBV19 to TRBJ1-5; D gene ambiguous. Trimming took off 7 bases at V and 5 bases at J, with 12 bases between the two ends. This CDR3 has 13 residues. Germline values: CDR1 LNHDA, CDR2 SQIVND (reference sequence). CDR3 loop: CASTAVEDQPQHF. The CDR3 nucleotides read TGTGCCAGTACGGCCGTAGAGGATCAGCCCCAGCATTTT.

This chain uses TRBV12-3 or TRBV12-4 with TRBJ2-5, with D possibly being TRBD2 (5 bases). CDR3 length: 13 amino acids. The ends were cut back, 6 bases at V and 8 bases at J, with 16 bases in the middle. CDR3 protein: CASSLDYVDTQYF. In DNA, the CDR3 is TGTGCCAGCAGCCTCGACTACGTGGATACCCAGTACTTC.

This clonotype was observed many times. J is TRBJ2-5 and V is TRBV5-5; D unresolved. Trimming pared 1 base from V and 1 base from J, leaving 17 bases between. In germline, CDR1 is SGHKS, CDR2 YYEKEE (reference sequence). The CDR3 is made up of 17 amino acids. In nucleotides, the CDR3 is TGTGCCAGCAGCTTGAAGATTGGCTACAAGGCCCAAGAGACCCAGTACTTC. As protein: CASSLKIGYKAQETQYF.

The chain links TRBV12-3 or TRBV12-4 to TRBJ1-2, with D possibly being TRBD1 (6 bases). Trimming left V 10 bases short and J 4 bases short, with 16 bases between. This CDR3 is built from 13 residues. The chain's CDR3 is CATWPGGGYGYTF. The CDR3 DNA reads TGTGCCACCTGGCCGGGGGGCGGCTATGGCTACACCTTC.

Notes on this clonotype: A much larger clone lies a single base off, so this may be a read error. Written as DNA, the CDR3 is TGTGCCAGCAGCTGGGAAAACCTCGACACCGGGGGGCTGTTTTTT. Its protein is CASSWENLDTGGLFF. The chain is built from TRBV13 and TRBJ2-2; possibly TRBD2 for D (6 bases). The CDR3 length is 15 residues. Germline V gene sequence: CDR1 PRHDT, CDR2 FYEKMQ (reference sequence).

This clonotype was observed at least ten times. For the CDR3, the DNA is TGCAGTGCTAGTATCGGGAGGGCCTTCACGTACGAGCAGTACTTC. Translation gives CSASIGRAFTYEQYF. The chain joins TRBV20-1 to TRBJ2-7; 8 bases line up with TRBD2. Germline lookup yields CDR1 DFQATT and CDR2 SNEGSKA (reference sequence). This CDR3 spans 15 amino acids. V shed 3 bases, J shed 4 bases, and the junction held 11 bases outside the gene matches.

Ten or more counts support this clonotype. The chain joins TRBV6-2 or TRBV6-3 to TRBJ1-5; D remains ambiguous. V was cut by 6 bases and J by 4 bases, with 10 bases left in between. Germline-derived CDR1 and CDR2 are MNHEY and SVGEGT. CDR3 length equals 13 residues. The CDR3 DNA sequence: TGTGCCAGCAGAGACACAAGTAATCAGCCCCAGCATTTT. This encodes CASRDTSNQPQHF.

This clonotype showed up many times. This clone may be a read error of a much larger clone one base away. The chain has TRBV6-2 or TRBV6-3 and TRBJ2-7; D may be TRBD1 (5 bases). The ends were cut back, 5 bases at V and 3 bases at J, with 14 bases in the middle. CDR1 MNHEY and CDR2 SVGEGT come from the germline V gene. The CDR3 extends over 14 amino acids. The CDR3 bases are TGTGCCAGCAGTCACGTCAGGGCCTACTACGAGCAGTACTTC. It codes for CASSHVRAYYEQYF.

The table lists this clonotype with many counts. For the CDR3, the DNA is TGCAGTGCTAGTGAAGCGAGGGGCCGTCAAGAGACCCAGTACTTC. This translates into CSASEARGRQETQYF. The V call is TRBV20-1, the J call TRBJ2-5; D might be TRBD1 or TRBD2, each matching 5 bases. Germline-derived CDR1 and CDR2 are DFQATT and SNEGSKA (reference sequence). CDR3 length equals 15 residues. The ends were cut back, 3 bases at V and 2 bases at J, with 16 bases in the middle.

This clonotype was recorded at least ten times. The V and J genes are TRBV7-2 and TRBJ2-5; D is perhaps TRBD2 (6 bases). Trimming left V 1 base short and J 9 bases short, with 18 bases between. The germline gives CDR1 SGHTA, CDR2 FQGNSA. The CDR3 covers 15 residues. Written as DNA, the CDR3 is TGTGCCAGCAGCTTAGGTTTTGTGGAGGGCCGAGCCCAGTACTTC. It codes for CASSLGFVEGRAQYF.

This clonotype showed up many times. The chain combines TRBV20-1 with TRBJ1-2; D unresolved. The CDR3 has 12 amino acids. Trimming removed 2 bases at V and 7 bases at J, with 11 bases between. CDR1 DFQATT and CDR2 SNEGSKA come from the germline V gene (reference sequence). The CDR3 DNA follows: TGCAGTGCTAGAAGGACCGGCGGTGGCTACACCTTC. Its translation is CSARRTGGGYTF.

CDR3 loop: CASSEGSPYEQYF. The CDR3 DNA reads as TGCGCCAGCAGCGAGGGTTCACCCTACGAGCAGTACTTC. This chain connects TRBV5-1 to TRBJ2-7, with D possibly TRBD2 on 5 matching bases. Trimming removed 4 bases at V and 2 bases at J, with 10 bases between. This CDR3 has 13 amino acids. Germline V gives CDR1 SGHRS, CDR2 YFSETQ.

CDR3 loop: CASGQGPGYEQYF. In nucleotides, the CDR3 is TGTGCCAGCGGGCAGGGTCCGGGCTACGAGCAGTACTTC. This rearrangement joins TRBV2 to TRBJ2-7, with D possibly being TRBD1 (5 bases). Germline V gene sequence: CDR1 SNHLY, CDR2 FYNNEI. The CDR3 sequence is 13 residues long. Trimming shortened V by 8 bases and J by 3 bases, and 14 bases separated the two germline ends.

Many counts were recorded for this clonotype. The genes are TRBV27 and TRBJ2-5; 9 bases are shared with TRBD2. V lost 5 bases and J lost 4; bases outside the gene matches: 8. This CDR3 has 15 amino acids. The germline CDR1 and CDR2 sequences are MNHEY and SMNVEV (reference sequence). The chain's CDR3 is CASSVYSGSGETQYF. CDR3 nucleotides: TGTGCCAGCAGTGTGTATAGCGGGAGTGGAGAGACCCAGTACTTC.

This clonotype appeared many times. The chain recombines TRBV28 with TRBJ2-7; 7 bases line up with TRBD1. Looked up from germline, CDR1 is MDHEN and CDR2 is SYDVKM. The J segment lost 3 bases and the V segment lost 4 bases, leaving 9 bases of the junction unmatched. This CDR3 spans 15 amino acids. This CDR3 is CASSSPSTGIYEQYF. The DNA for the CDR3 is TGTGCCAGCAGTTCCCCCTCGACAGGGATCTACGAGCAGTACTTC.

This clonotype was seen repeatedly, ten times or more. The chain joins TRBV2 to TRBJ2-2; D is unclear. Between the trimmed V and J ends, which lost 5 bases and 5 bases, there was a span of 9 bases. Per the germline V gene, CDR1 is SNHLY and CDR2 is FYNNEI. The CDR3 contains 13 residues. The CDR3, as DNA: TGTGCCAGCAGTTCGGAAGAGACCGGGGAGCTGTTTTTT. Amino acid sequence: CASSSEETGELFF.

V is TRBV5-1 and J is TRBJ2-7; D is possibly TRBD1 (6 bases). Between the trimmed V and J ends, which lost 4 bases and 0 bases, there was a span of 17 bases. CDR1 and CDR2 (germline): SGHRS, YFSETQ. CDR3 length: 16 amino acids. CDR3 region: CASSRSGTKSSYEQYF. The CDR3 bases are TGCGCCAGCAGCAGGTCCGGGACAAAGAGCTCCTACGAGCAGTACTTC. Using reference TRBV5-1 and TRBJ2-7 for the parts outside the CDR3, the full variable domain is KAGVTQTPRYLIKTRGQQVTLSCSPISGHRSVSWYQQTPGQGLQFLFEYFSETQRNKGNFPGRFSGRQFSNSRSEMNVSTLELGDSALYLCASSRSGTKSSYEQYFGPGTRLTVT.

This clonotype has a count of ten or more. V and J are TRBV28 and TRBJ2-3, with 8 bases fitting TRBD1. The CDR3 consists of 14 residues. J lost 6 bases, V lost 6 bases, and 8 bases had no gene match. Germline V lookup: CDR1 MDHEN, CDR2 SYDVKM. In DNA, the CDR3 is TGTGCCAGCAGCAAGGACAGGGTCAAGGATACGCAGTATTTT. It encodes CASSKDRVKDTQYF.

This clonotype showed up just a few times. The genes are TRBV5-1 and TRBJ1-3; D gene unclear. The V end was cut by 5 bases, the J end by 0 bases, with 12 bases between. The CDR3 sequence is 15 residues long. Germline CDR1 SGHRS, CDR2 YFSETQ. The CDR3 here is CASSMAPNSGNTIYF. Here the CDR3 DNA reads TGCGCCAGCAGTATGGCGCCGAACTCTGGAAACACCATATATTTT.

This clonotype was counted at least ten times. This sequence joins TRBV25-1 and TRBJ2-7; D possibly corresponds to TRBD1 (6 bases). CDR1 MGHDK and CDR2 SYGVNS come from the germline V gene. The CDR3 length is 15 residues. The ends were cut back, 6 bases at V and 3 bases at J, with 18 bases in the middle. The CDR3 here is CASRGIRDTFYEQYF. The CDR3 region has the DNA TGTGCCAGCAGGGGCATCCGGGACACCTTCTACGAGCAGTACTTC.

This clonotype was counted many times. The CDR3 DNA sequence: TGTGCCAGCTCACCCGTTTCAGGGCCGAACACTGAAGCTTTCTTT. Translating it yields CASSPVSGPNTEAFF. The rearrangement uses TRBV18 and TRBJ1-1, with D perhaps matching TRBD1 (5 bases). V shed 3 bases and J shed 1 base, with 12 bases lying between them. The CDR3 length is 15 residues. Germline CDR1 reads KGHSH; CDR2 reads LQKENI.